The next 3 T cell receptor beta chains were all read from a single sample in a study of T cells in Graves' hyperthyroidism and ophthalmopathy. From RNA transcripts, TCR beta CDR3 regions were amplified. An initial round of RT-PCR targeting the TCR CDR3 relied on the HTBI primer set. TCRdb fed the multiplex PCR reads into MiXCR, producing one record per CDR3 protein. This sample yields fewer than 800,000 distinct CDR3 sequences, of which roughly 15% are seen a single time; about 8.4% belongs to the top ten. Sequencing used blood. Receptors originate from a man between 18 and 35 years old with Graves' hyperthyroidism.

This clonotype was counted only a few times. The chain recombines TRBV28 with TRBJ1-5; TRBD1 matches at 8 bases. This CDR3 has 15 residues. Germline V gives CDR1 MDHEN, CDR2 SYDVKM. Trimming cost V 5 bases and J 6 bases; bases outside gene matches: 9. The CDR3 coding sequence is TGTGCCAGCAGTAAGACAGGGGCAAGACGTCAGCCCCAGCATTTT. This codes for CASSKTGARRQPQHF. The full variable domain, its missing parts supplied by reference TRBV28 and TRBJ1-5, is DVKVTQSSRYLVKRTGEKVFLECVQDMDHENMFWYRQDPGLGLRLIYFSYDVKMKEKGDIPEGYSVSREKKERFSLILESASTNQTSMYLCASSKTGARRQPQHFGDGTRLSIL.

This clonotype showed up many times. The rearrangement joins TRBV7-3 to TRBJ2-1; 10 positions match TRBD2. The ends lost 1 base at V and 0 bases at J; junction bases unmatched: 15. The CDR3 is 21 residues long. Per the germline V gene, CDR1 is SGHTA and CDR2 is FQGTGA. CDR3: CASSLMPVGLAARSSYNEQFF. CDR3 bases: TGTGCCAGCAGCTTAATGCCCGTCGGACTAGCGGCTAGGAGCTCCTACAATGAGCAGTTCTTC. The full variable domain, with the rest looked up from reference TRBV7-3 and TRBJ2-1, is GAGVSQTPSNKVTEKGKYVELRCDPISGHTALYWYRQSLGQGPEFLIYFQGTGAADDSGLPNDRFFAVRPEGSVSTLKIQRTERGDSAVYLCASSLMPVGLAARSSYNEQFFGPGTRLTVL.

The chain recombines TRBV5-5 with TRBJ2-3, with D tentatively TRBD1 or TRBD2 (5 bases each). Trimming pared 3 bases from V and 2 bases from J, leaving 16 bases between. Per the germline V gene, CDR1 is SGHKS and CDR2 is YYEKEE (reference sequence). The CDR3 contains 16 residues. The DNA for the CDR3 is TGTGCCAGCAGCTGGGGCACGGGACCTCTCACAGATACGCAGTATTTT. Translating it yields CASSWGTGPLTDTQYF.